This T cell receptor beta chain was captured by sequencing in a study of graft-versus-host responses after intestinal transplantation. Across the study: Multivisceral, liver-intestinal, or isolated intestinal transplants were given to recipients. The recipients all started with anti-thymocyte globulin induction and then took tacrolimus and steroids for 2 to 3 years. Study-level points and caveats: Patients with graft-donor T cell macrochimerism had high graft-versus-host to host-versus-graft clonal ratios in allografts. There were GvH clones found in recipient marrow, and some of them appeared first in ileum or blood.

CDR3 length equals 14 residues. Trimming removed 7 bases at V and 0 bases at J, with 9 bases between. CDR1 MRHNA and CDR2 SNTAGT come from the germline V gene. About this clone: Its antigen is unidentified.

Libraries were prepared by immunoSEQ multiplex PCR; TCRdb keeps only in-frame clonotypes and omits some of them. The sample includes about 100,000 clones, about nine tenths seen only once; the top ten take about 0.18%. The receptor was isolated from a human donor who was the organ donor for an intestinal transplant. V usage is TRBV6-4 and J usage is TRBJ2-2; D remains ambiguous. The sample in question was unstimulated CD4+ T cells sorted from spleen or lymph node cells, obtained before transplant. The CDR3 DNA reads as TGTGCCAGCAAATCGCAGGCGAACACCGGGGAGCTGTTTTTT. It encodes CASKSQANTGELFF.